This paragraph reports one T cell receptor beta chain. The sample comes from a study of blood T cell repertoires in COVID-19. Authors' processing steps: Amplification of reference gene primers was used by the study to estimate nucleated cell counts. The table came from immunoSEQ multiplex PCR; TCRdb's copy has only in-frame clones and leaves some out. That table supplies the V and J calls and clone size; D and trimming were determined from the DNA. The table shows about 210,000 clones, with 89% occurring only once. The CDR3 length is 15 residues. The V end was cut by 4 bases, the J end by 4 bases, with 17 bases between. CDR1 and CDR2 from the germline V gene are SGHNT and YYREEE (reference sequence).

The chain carries TRBV5-4 and TRBJ1-1; D ambiguous. The specimen was peripheral blood. The TCR comes from a woman aged 40 to 55 with acute or convalescent COVID-19. The CDR3 coding sequence is TGTGCCAGCAGCCCCCAGTACAGTAAGAGCACTGAAGCTTTCTTT. Translated: CASSPQYSKSTEAFF.